A selection of T cell receptor beta chains follows, all from one sample in a study of CD8+CD57+ T cells in acquired aplastic anemia. TCRdb re-derived calls from the reads in MiXCR, one entry per CDR3 protein. Of 180,000 or so distinct CDR3 sequences listed, 46% are singletons. The material sequenced was sorted CD4+, CD8+, or CD8+CD57+ T cells (not recorded which) from PBMCs. These receptors all stem from a human donor in good health. Both conserved end residues are part of each CDR3. D genes are given only for firm matches. Some rows mark clone size as missing; the rest say once, few, many or name a class of expanded clone.

j_call d_call clone_size v_call cdr3_aa cdr3_nt
TRBJ1-2 . many TRBV7-3 CASSPGNAVGGYTF TGTGCCAGCAGTCCGGGAAACGCAGTAGGTGGCTACACCTTC
TRBJ1-1 . once TRBV6-1 CASSEEGLNTEAFF TGTGCCAGCAGTGAAGAGGGTCTAAACACTGAAGCTTTCTTT
TRBJ1-1 . . TRBV10-3 CAISETPTVNTEAFF TGTGCCATCAGTGAGACCCCGACAGTTAACACTGAAGCTTTCTTT
TRBJ2-7 . few TRBV7-6 CASSPGFPVEQYF TGTGCCAGCAGCCCCGGGTTCCCCGTGGAGCAGTACTTC
TRBJ2-5 TRBD1 . TRBV3-1 CASSQDKKGGLQETQYF TGTGCCAGCAGCCAAGATAAGAAAGGGGGCTTACAAGAGACCCAGTACTTC
TRBJ1-1 . few TRBV15 CATSRTGSNTEAFF TGTGCCACCAGCAGAACCGGGTCGAACACTGAAGCTTTCTTT
TRBJ2-3 . many TRBV5-1 CASRGGTTDTQYF TGCGCCAGCAGGGGCGGGACTACAGATACGCAGTATTTT
TRBJ2-7 . . TRBV15 CATSGEYEQYF TGTGCCACCAGCGGTGAGTACGAGCAGTACTTC
TRBJ2-5 . many TRBV5-1 CASSLGQVGETQYF TGCGCCAGCAGCTTGGGGCAGGTTGGAGAGACCCAGTACTTC
TRBJ2-3 . . TRBV28 CASSRPGASRTDTQYF TGTGCCAGCAGCCGTCCGGGGGCTAGCCGAACTGATACGCAGTATTTT
TRBJ1-2 . many TRBV7-9 CASSPQGADGYTF TGTGCCAGCAGCCCCCAGGGAGCTGATGGCTACACCTTC